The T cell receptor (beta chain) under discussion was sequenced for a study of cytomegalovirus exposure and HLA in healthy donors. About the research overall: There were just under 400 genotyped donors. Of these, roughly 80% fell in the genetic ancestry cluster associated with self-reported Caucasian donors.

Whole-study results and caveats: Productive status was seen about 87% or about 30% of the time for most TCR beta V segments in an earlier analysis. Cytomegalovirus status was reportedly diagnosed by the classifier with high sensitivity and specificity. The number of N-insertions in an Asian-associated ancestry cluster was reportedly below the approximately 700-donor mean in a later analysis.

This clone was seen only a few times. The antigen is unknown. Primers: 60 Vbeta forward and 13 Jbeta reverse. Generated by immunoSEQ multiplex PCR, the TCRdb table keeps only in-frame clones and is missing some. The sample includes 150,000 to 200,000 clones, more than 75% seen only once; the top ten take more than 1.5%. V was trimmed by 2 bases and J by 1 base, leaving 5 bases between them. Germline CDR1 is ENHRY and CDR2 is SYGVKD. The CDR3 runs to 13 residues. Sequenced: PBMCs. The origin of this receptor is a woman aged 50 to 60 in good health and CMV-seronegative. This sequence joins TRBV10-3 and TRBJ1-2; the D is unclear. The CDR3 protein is CAISEGLNYGYTF. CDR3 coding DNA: TGTGCCATCAGTGAGGGACTTAACTATGGCTACACCTTC.